This entry features one T cell receptor beta chain sequence. The second PCR ran 7 to 11 cycles with a sample-barcoded 5' primer and J-beta primers. TCRdb analysed the 5' RACE reads with MiXCR anew, one entry per CDR3 protein. The sample has almost 550,000 distinct CDR3 sequences; around 24% are singletons. The record originates from a study of blood T cells in healthy people across ages. The CDR3 runs 19 residues. Germline values: CDR1 SGHTA, CDR2 FQGTGA. A further study also used this sample, focusing on T cells of mothers and their children. That paper notes: Each donor was one of three healthy Caucasian mothers or one of their six children. Thymic selection molds TCR recombination output in a comparable way in related and unrelated pairs. A slight, non-significant increase in overlap was found for related mother-child pairs relative to unrelated pairs.

Sequencing input: blood. This sequence joins TRBV7-3 and TRBJ2-1, with TRBD2 identical over 9 bases. Matching the DNA end better, TRBJ2-5 makes the J call doubtful. The receptor was isolated from a boy aged 5-17 years in good health. CDR3 nucleotide sequence: TGTGCCAGCAGCCCGGGGACTAGCAGGAGAAATGAGCCCGCCGGGACCCAGTACTTC. It specifies CASSPGTSRRNEPAGTQYF.